This T cell receptor (beta chain) was recovered during a study of blood T cell repertoires in COVID-19. Libraries were prepared by immunoSEQ multiplex PCR; TCRdb keeps only in-frame clonotypes and omits some of them. The sample holds some 100,000 clones, roughly 85% seen once. V lost 2 bases to trimming and J lost 0 bases, with 8 bases between them. The V gene's germline CDR1 is SGHRS and CDR2 YFSETQ. The CDR3 has 14 amino acids. The TCR was taken from an older woman with active or convalescent COVID-19. Sequenced material: peripheral blood. The V gene is TRBV5-1, the J gene TRBJ1-1; unclear D gene. The CDR3 spells CASSLFLLNTEAFF. The CDR3 bases are TGCGCCAGCAGCTTATTTCTCTTGAACACTGAAGCTTTCTTT. The whole variable domain, filled in from reference TRBV5-1 and TRBJ1-1, reads KAGVTQTPRYLIKTRGQQVTLSCSPISGHRSVSWYQQTPGQGLQFLFEYFSETQRNKGNFPGRFSGRQFSNSRSEMNVSTLELGDSALYLCASSLFLLNTEAFFGQGTRLTVV.